The subject of this entry is one T cell receptor beta chain. The record originates from a study of OX40 agonist ivuxolimab in advanced cancers. Profiled with immunoSEQ multiplex PCR; TCRdb holds only in-frame clones, not every one. Of 25,000 to 30,000 clones listed, roughly 79% are singletons. The sample was CD4+ or CD8+ T cells sorted from blood, taken in a trial of the OX40 agonist ivuxolimab. The sequence was collected from an adult with an advanced solid tumor such as melanoma, head and neck, liver or kidney cancer.

The CDR3 nucleotides are TGTGCCATTCGGACAGGGGGCCCTGAAGCTTTCTTT. It specifies CAIRTGGPEAFF. V is TRBV6-6 and J is TRBJ1-1; 11 nucleotides line up with TRBD1. The length of the CDR3 is 12 residues. Germline-derived CDR1 and CDR2 are MNHNY and SVGAGI (reference sequence). The V gene end was trimmed by 10 bases and the J gene end by 6 bases; junction bases not matched to a gene: 4.